This passage covers 29 T cell receptor beta chains from one sample sequenced in a study of shared clonotypes between healthy human individuals. The repertoire was sequenced with immunoSEQ multiplex PCR; TCRdb's copy has only in-frame clones and lacks some. The sample lists some 2,500,000 clones; more than 85% were seen once. Sequenced: naive CD4+ T cells from PBMCs. Subset denoted: CD45RA+ positively selected. The receptors were gathered from a young man in good health. Some clones in this sample may be carry-over from other donors' samples.

The chain employs TRBV4-3 and TRBJ2-1; 7 bases align to TRBD1. CDR1 and CDR2 (germline): LGHNA, YSLEER. This CDR3 is built from 14 residues. V lost 4 bases, J lost 5 bases, and 5 bases stayed unmatched. CDR3 DNA: TGCGCCAGCAGCCCACCGGGACAGCACAATGAGCAGTTCTTC. It is translated as CASSPPGQHNEQFF.

The V gene is TRBV7-9, the J gene TRBJ2-1; no clear D gene. V lost 3 bases, J lost 4 bases, and 10 bases lay in between. Germline V lookup: CDR1 SEHNR, CDR2 FQNEAQ (reference sequence). CDR3 length: 14 amino acids. The CDR3 spells CASSFLTAYNEQFF. The CDR3 DNA reads TGTGCCAGCAGCTTTCTCACGGCATACAATGAGCAGTTCTTC.

The chain carries TRBV6-1 and TRBJ1-2, with D unresolved. This CDR3 comprises 12 residues. Germline CDR1 reads MNHNS; CDR2 reads SASEGT. The germline V and J ends were trimmed by 6 bases and 4 bases, with 9 bases remaining between them. CDR3 amino acids: CASRSDGYGYTF. The CDR3 region has the DNA TGTGCCAGCAGATCAGACGGCTATGGCTACACCTTC.

The DNA of the CDR3 is TGCGCCAGCAGCGGACAGGGGGGACTTGAGGCTTTCTTT. Translation gives CASSGQGGLEAFF. The chain has TRBV5-1 and TRBJ1-1; 10 positions agree with TRBD1. Losses at the gene ends were 4 bases for V and 11 bases for J; bases not matched to a gene: 8. Germline CDR1 SGHRS, CDR2 YFSETQ. The CDR3 has 13 amino acids.

The V gene is TRBV4-2, the J gene TRBJ2-7; 8 bases fit TRBD1. The CDR3 has 15 amino acids. V gave up 1 base and J gave up 5 bases; unmatched junction bases: 7. Germline V lookup: CDR1 LGHNA, CDR2 YNFKEQ. CDR3 bases: TGTGCCAGCAGCCAAGTTAGCGACAGGGGCCACGAGCAGTACTTC. This encodes CASSQVSDRGHEQYF.

The rearrangement links TRBV18 to TRBJ1-6; D uncertain. The CDR3 length is 15 residues. Germline V gene lookup returns CDR1 KGHSH and CDR2 LQKENI. V shed 2 bases and J shed 7 bases, with 12 bases lying between them. As DNA, the CDR3 is TGTGCCAGCTCACCAAGGACGGGTAGAAATTCACCCCTCCACTTT. The encoded protein is CASSPRTGRNSPLHF. The whole variable domain, filled in from reference TRBV18 and TRBJ1-6, reads NAGVMQNPRHLVRRRGQEARLRCSPMKGHSHVYWYRQLPEEGLKFMVYLQKENIIDESGMPKERFSAEFPKEGPSILRIQQVVRGDSAAYFCASSPRTGRNSPLHFGNGTRLTVT.

The chain couples TRBV4-1 to TRBJ2-5, with D hard to call. The CDR3 sequence is 13 residues long. Germline CDR1 is MGHRA and CDR2 is YSYEKL. V shed 4 bases and J shed 5 bases, with 11 bases lying between them. CDR3 nucleotides: TGCGCCAGCAGCCGTCGCTCCTCGGAGACCCAGTACTTC. Its protein product is CASSRRSSETQYF.

The chain combines TRBV7-9 with TRBJ1-4; D perhaps matches TRBD1 (5 bases). This CDR3 spans 12 amino acids. The V gene's germline CDR1 is SEHNR and CDR2 FQNEAQ (reference sequence). The germline V and J ends were trimmed by 3 bases and 10 bases, with 9 bases remaining between them. CDR3 region: CASSFLGAKLFF. The CDR3 coding sequence is TGTGCCAGCAGCTTCCTAGGGGCAAAACTGTTTTTT.

The chain is built from TRBV5-4 and TRBJ1-3, with TRBD1 matching over 7 bases. Germline loops: CDR1 SGHNT, CDR2 YYREEE (reference sequence). This CDR3 contains 15 residues. The V gene end was trimmed by 4 bases and the J gene end by 2 bases; junction bases not matched to a gene: 6. As DNA, the CDR3 is TGTGCCAGCAGCGCCGGGACAGCGGCTGGAAACACCATATATTTT. Translated, it gives CASSAGTAAGNTIYF.

This sequence joins TRBV6-6 and TRBJ1-5, with D unclear. Germline CDR1 is MNHNY and CDR2 is SVGAGI (reference sequence). This CDR3 comprises 15 residues. Trimming stripped 6 bases from V and 0 bases from J, with 12 bases between. CDR3 in DNA: TGTGCCAGCAGACGCTACGGGGATAGCAATCAGCCCCAGCATTTT. It is translated as CASRRYGDSNQPQHF.

The V call is TRBV2, the J call TRBJ1-5; D may be TRBD1 (6 bases). The CDR3 consists of 17 residues. In germline, CDR1 is SNHLY, CDR2 FYNNEI. Trimming pared 5 bases from V and 2 bases from J, leaving 19 bases between. The chain's CDR3 is CASSWGRDRGGNQPQHF. CDR3 bases: TGTGCCAGCAGTTGGGGGCGGGACCGGGGGGGCAATCAGCCCCAGCATTTT.

The rearrangement uses TRBV7-9 and TRBJ1-4, with 7 bases identical to TRBD1. The CDR3 has 15 amino acids. Looked up from germline, CDR1 is SEHNR and CDR2 is FQNEAQ (reference sequence). V shed 5 bases, J shed 7 bases, and the junction held 10 bases outside the gene matches. CDR3 residues: CASSKTGARGEKLFF. CDR3 bases: TGTGCCAGCAGCAAAACAGGGGCGAGGGGTGAAAAACTGTTTTTT.

Details on this clone: Other DNA sequences in the sample encode the same CDR3. This chain links TRBV5-1 with TRBJ2-7; 12 bases align to TRBD2. Looked up from germline, CDR1 is SGHRS and CDR2 is YFSETQ. After removal of 4 bases from V and 4 bases from J, the junction contained 9 bases not matched to a gene. The CDR3 consists of 16 residues. The CDR3 region has the DNA TGCGCCAGCAGCCTCGGACTAGCGGGATATTCGTACGAGCAGTACTTC. This gives the protein CASSLGLAGYSYEQYF.

The gene calls are TRBV6-1 and TRBJ2-7; 7 positions match TRBD1. J gave up 3 bases and V 1 base, and 6 bases lay outside the gene matches. Germline loops: CDR1 MNHNS, CDR2 SASEGT. The CDR3 totals 15 residues. Here the CDR3 reads CASSEDRGRGYEQYF. In nucleotides, the CDR3 is TGTGCCAGCAGTGAAGACAGGGGCCGGGGCTACGAGCAGTACTTC.

V gene TRBV9 combines with J gene TRBJ1-1; the match to TRBD1 covers 9 bases. The CDR3 totals 14 residues. V dropped 3 bases and J dropped 5; count of bases not matched to a gene: 5. Looked up from germline, CDR1 is SGDLS and CDR2 is YYNGEE. DNA for the CDR3: TGTGCCAGCAGCGAGAAGACAGGGGGGACTGAAGCTTTCTTT. Its protein product is CASSEKTGGTEAFF. Combining the CDR3 with reference TRBV9 and TRBJ1-1 gives the whole variable domain DSGVTQTPKHLITATGQRVTLRCSPRSGDLSVYWYQQSLDQGLQFLIQYYNGEERAKGNILERFSAQQFPDLHSELNLSSLELGDSALYFCASSEKTGGTEAFFGQGTRLTVV.

The rearrangement links TRBV7-9 to TRBJ2-2; 15 bases agree with TRBD2. The CDR3 has 18 residues. Germline trimming cut 5 bases from V and 1 base from J; bases unmatched to any gene: 5. CDR1 and CDR2 (germline): SEHNR, FQNEAQ (reference sequence). Here the CDR3 DNA reads TGTGCCAGCAGCCATCCGGGACTAGCGGGAGGGAACACCGGGGAGCTGTTTTTT. This sequence encodes CASSHPGLAGGNTGELFF.

A word on this clone: Within the sample, other DNA sequences also encode this same CDR3. The genes are TRBV5-1 and TRBJ2-1; D not resolved. Germline CDR1 is SGHRS and CDR2 is YFSETQ. This CDR3 comprises 14 residues. V lost 0 bases and J 4 bases, leaving 8 bases between the germline ends. In DNA form, the CDR3 reads TGCGCCAGCAGCTTGGTAGGGAATTACAATGAGCAGTTCTTC. The encoded protein is CASSLVGNYNEQFF.

This clone was detected only a few times. V usage is TRBV2 and J usage is TRBJ2-2; 7 nucleotides agree with TRBD2. The CDR3 length is 17 residues. Trimming at V came to 4 bases and at J to 2 bases, leaving 10 bases not matched to a gene. Germline CDR1 reads SNHLY; CDR2 reads FYNNEI. The CDR3 nucleotides read TGTGCCAGCAGTGGCGTTCAGGGACTAACTAACACCGGGGAGCTGTTTTTT. Its protein product is CASSGVQGLTNTGELFF.

CDR3 loop: CASRPVGGGPRAYEQYF. CDR3 nucleotides: TGCGCCAGCCGGCCGGTCGGGGGAGGGCCCCGTGCGTACGAGCAGTACTTC. The V gene is TRBV5-1, the J gene TRBJ2-5, with 7 positions matching TRBD2. The end of the DNA is better explained by TRBJ2-7, so the J call may be wrong. CDR3 length: 17 residues. The germline V gene has CDR1 SGHRS and CDR2 YFSETQ.

The J gene is TRBJ2-7, the V gene TRBV7-9, with a possible D match to TRBD1 (6 bases). Trimming removed 5 bases from V and 2 bases from J, with 19 bases in between. The CDR3 spans 16 residues. In germline, CDR1 is SEHNR, CDR2 FQNEAQ (reference sequence). The CDR3 DNA follows: TGTGCCAGCAGCCTCCAAGGGGGTAAGGGCGCCTACGAGCAGTACTTC. It is translated as CASSLQGGKGAYEQYF.

The chain uses TRBV10-3 and TRBJ1-3; perhaps TRBD1 as D (6 bases). Per germline, CDR1 ENHRY and CDR2 SYGVKD. The CDR3 has 15 amino acids. Trimming took off 6 bases at V and 0 bases at J, with 12 bases between the two ends. DNA of the CDR3: TGTGCCATCAGGACCGGGGGCGACTCTGGAAACACCATATATTTT. Amino acids: CAIRTGGDSGNTIYF.

V usage is TRBV6-1 and J usage is TRBJ2-4; 7 positions match TRBD1. The V and J ends lost 10 bases and 6 bases, in that order; junction bases with no gene match: 9. This CDR3 has 13 amino acids. Germline V gene data show CDR1 as MNHNS and CDR2 as SASEGT. Here the CDR3 reads CATTPGQLNIQYF. CDR3 coding DNA: TGTGCCACCACACCGGGACAGCTAAACATTCAGTACTTC.

To note about this clone: Other nucleotide sequences in the sample specify the same CDR3. This sequence joins TRBV2 and TRBJ1-2; 7 nucleotides match TRBD1. There are 13 residues in the CDR3. CDR1 and CDR2 (germline): SNHLY, FYNNEI. The trim removed 6 bases at V and 4 bases at J, leaving 5 bases unmatched. CDR3: CASSRQGGYGYTF. CDR3 bases: TGTGCCAGCAGCCGACAGGGTGGCTATGGCTACACCTTC.

The chain carries TRBV4-1 and TRBJ1-6, with a tentative D call TRBD1 (5 bases). V lost 0 bases and J lost 4, with 13 bases in between. The CDR3 is 17 residues long. Germline V gene data show CDR1 as MGHRA and CDR2 as YSYEKL. The CDR3 sequence: CASSQEGAGHYNSPLHF. The CDR3 DNA is TGCGCCAGCAGCCAAGAAGGTGCCGGACATTATAATTCACCCCTCCACTTT.

This clone was observed once. This sequence joins TRBV6-1 and TRBJ1-1; D is unresolved. CDR1 is MNHNS, CDR2 SASEGT, per germline. Trimming stripped 5 bases from V and 7 bases from J, with 17 bases between. The CDR3 totals 14 residues. The CDR3 spells CASSLTGNGVEAFF. In DNA form, the CDR3 reads TGTGCCAGCAGTTTAACCGGGAATGGGGTTGAAGCTTTCTTT.

Regarding this clone: The same CDR3 is also encoded by other DNA sequences in this sample. V is TRBV5-1 and J is TRBJ2-7; 14 bases fit TRBD2. Germline values: CDR1 SGHRS, CDR2 YFSETQ. This CDR3 is 15 amino acids long. V lost 3 bases, J lost 4 bases, and 3 bases stayed unmatched. The CDR3 region is CASSSGLAGEYEQYF. The CDR3 DNA follows: TGCGCCAGCAGCTCGGGACTAGCGGGAGAATACGAGCAGTACTTC.

On this clone: At the DNA level, this CDR3 is encoded by other sequences in the same sample as well. The genes are TRBV7-2 and TRBJ1-1; 9 nucleotides match TRBD1. V lost 3 bases, J lost 5 bases, and 4 bases stayed unmatched. The CDR3 consists of 14 residues. Germline CDR1 and CDR2: SGHTA and FQGNSA. The CDR3 DNA is TGTGCCAGCAGCTTGGACAGGGGATGGACTGAAGCTTTCTTT. It encodes CASSLDRGWTEAFF.

V is TRBV5-4 and J is TRBJ1-1; D is possibly TRBD1 (6 bases). CDR3 size: 15 residues. V lost 4 bases and J lost 4, with 17 bases in between. Germline values: CDR1 SGHNT, CDR2 YYREEE (reference sequence). The CDR3 loop reads CASSPAPGASTEAFF. For the CDR3, the DNA is TGTGCCAGCAGCCCAGCCCCGGGGGCGAGCACTGAAGCTTTCTTT.

This chain links TRBV14 with TRBJ2-1, with 7 nucleotides matching TRBD2. The CDR3 length is 16 residues. In germline, CDR1 is SGHDN, CDR2 FVKESK. J gave up 10 bases and V 0 bases, and 12 bases lay outside the gene matches. CDR3 loop: CASSQDYGGNVKEQFF. CDR3 nucleotides: TGTGCCAGCAGCCAAGATTACGGGGGGAACGTCAAGGAGCAGTTCTTC.